This T cell receptor (beta chain) was sequenced for a study of long-term antiretroviral therapy in people with HIV. Study context: In the earliest collections, sampling predates the 2015 immediate-ART recommendation by about a decade.

For this clone: Its antigen is unidentified.

Germline V gives CDR1 MNHNY, CDR2 SVGAGI (reference sequence). V was trimmed by 4 bases and J by 0 bases, leaving 8 bases between them. This CDR3 has 14 residues. Overall study results and limits: ART-treated samples gained diversity yet remained below transplant donor controls. Controls had broader CDR3 length ranges than HIV repertoires did. Pre-ART expanded clones dominated the repertoire at every time point.

Researchers ran immunoSEQ v3.0 at survey level. The protocol was immunoSEQ multiplex PCR, while the TCRdb copy is restricted to in-frame clones and leaves out a portion. Of about 16,000 clones listed, 81% are singletons. The source of this sequence is a man aged 30-40 years with HIV. The material sequenced was unsorted PBMCs, taken around 1.2 years before starting antiretroviral therapy. The genes are TRBV6-6 and TRBJ2-3; possibly TRBD2 for D (5 bases). The CDR3 here is CASSSGGSTDTQYF. The CDR3 DNA is TGTGCCAGCAGTTCCGGCGGGAGCACAGATACGCAGTATTTT.